This entry lists 30 T cell receptor beta chains sequenced from one sample in a study of cytomegalovirus exposure and HLA in healthy donors. TCRdb keeps only in-frame clones here, not all; method: immunoSEQ multiplex PCR. This sample has 60,000 or so clones, with roughly 94% found just once. The sequenced material came from PBMCs. These TCRs come from a man aged 18 to 35 in good health and CMV-seronegative.

The V and J genes are TRBV6-5 and TRBJ1-1, with 9 bases fitting TRBD1. The CDR3 is 14 amino acids. The germline gives CDR1 MNHEY, CDR2 SVGAGI. V was clipped by 5 bases and J by 1 base; unmatched bases: 2. CDR3 in amino acids: CASSLTGGNTEAFF. Written as DNA, the CDR3 is TGTGCCAGCAGTCTGACAGGGGGGAACACTGAAGCTTTCTTT.

This rearrangement joins TRBV30 to TRBJ2-7; D unresolved. There are 14 residues in the CDR3. Germline V lookup: CDR1 GTSNPN, CDR2 SVGIG (reference sequence). The V end lost 1 base, the J end lost 3 bases, and 13 bases lay between the germline ends. The CDR3 sequence: CAWSEALGYYEQYF. CDR3 bases: TGTGCCTGGAGTGAAGCGTTGGGTTACTACGAGCAGTACTTC.

This chain connects TRBV30 to TRBJ2-3, with D perhaps matching TRBD2 (6 bases). Per the germline V gene, CDR1 is GTSNPN and CDR2 is SVGIG (reference sequence). Trimming cost V 0 bases and J 4 bases, with 11 bases left between them. This CDR3 spans 14 amino acids. CDR3 in amino acids: CAWSVLSGADTQYF. DNA of the CDR3: TGTGCCTGGAGTGTACTCTCGGGGGCAGATACGCAGTATTTT.

The rearrangement joins TRBV29-1 to TRBJ2-1; 14 bases map to TRBD2. Trimming took 4 bases from V and 6 from J; bases not matched to a gene: 5. This CDR3 spans 15 amino acids. From germline, CDR1 is SQVTM and CDR2 ANQGSEA. The CDR3 protein is CSVAGTSGSPNEQFF. DNA of the CDR3: TGCAGCGTTGCGGGGACTAGCGGGAGTCCCAATGAGCAGTTCTTC.

The V gene is TRBV2, the J gene TRBJ2-7; D not certain. In germline, CDR1 is SNHLY, CDR2 FYNNEI. Trimming shortened V by 5 bases and J by 3 bases, and 5 bases separated the two germline ends. This CDR3 comprises 11 residues. The CDR3 is CASSTSYEQYF. In nucleotides, the CDR3 is TGTGCCAGCAGTACCAGCTACGAGCAGTACTTC. The complete variable domain, with remaining parts taken from reference TRBV2 and TRBJ2-7, reads EPEVTQTPSHQVTQMGQEVILRCVPISNHLYFYWYRQILGQKVEFLVSFYNNEISEKSEIFDDQFSVERPDGSNFTLKIRSTKLEDSAMYFCASSTSYEQYFGPGTRLTVT.

This clone was recorded a few times. The CDR3 bases are TGTGCCAGCAGCTATGTTGACAGTTATTCCTACAATGAGCAGTTCTTC. This sequence encodes CASSYVDSYSYNEQFF. This chain uses TRBV5-6 with TRBJ2-1, with a weak D call TRBD1 (5 bases). Trimming left V 3 bases short and J 1 base short, with 14 bases between. The germline gives CDR1 SGHDT, CDR2 YYEEEE. The CDR3 has 16 residues.

This chain joins TRBV20-1 and TRBJ2-3; D gene ambiguous. The germline CDR1 and CDR2 sequences are DFQATT and SNEGSKA (reference sequence). Trimming took 3 bases from V and 5 from J, leaving 3 bases between them. This CDR3 is 10 amino acids long. The CDR3 DNA sequence: TGCAGTGCTAGTCGAGATACGCAGTATTTT. Protein sequence: CSASRDTQYF.

The chain employs TRBV30 and TRBJ1-5; D unresolved. The ends were cut back, 5 bases at V and 0 bases at J, with 14 bases in the middle. The CDR3 is 15 amino acids. Germline loops: CDR1 GTSNPN, CDR2 SVGIG (reference sequence). The CDR3 loop is CAWGSHGGSNQPQHF. The CDR3 bases are TGTGCCTGGGGTAGCCATGGCGGTAGCAATCAGCCCCAGCATTTT.

The chain couples TRBV7-7 to TRBJ2-2; 7 nucleotides align to TRBD1. This CDR3 contains 15 residues. Germline V lookup: CDR1 SSHAT, CDR2 FNYEAQ (reference sequence). The V and J ends lost 3 bases and 3 bases, in that order; junction bases with no gene match: 4. CDR3 nucleotide sequence: TGTGCCAGCAGCTTCGACAGGGCGGACACCGGGGAGCTGTTTTTT. Translation: CASSFDRADTGELFF.

V and J are TRBV6-1 and TRBJ1-2; D not certain. The V end was cut by 2 bases, the J end by 4 bases, with 11 bases between. The CDR3 covers 14 residues. The V gene's germline CDR1 is MNHNS and CDR2 SASEGT. Here the CDR3 reads CASSEQEGPYGYTF. CDR3 in DNA: TGTGCCAGCAGTGAACAGGAGGGCCCCTATGGCTACACCTTC.

The table lists this clone with a count of one. The rearrangement uses TRBV28 and TRBJ1-1; D may be TRBD1 (6 bases). In germline, CDR1 is MDHEN, CDR2 SYDVKM. The CDR3 has 17 amino acids. The V end was cut by 5 bases, the J end by 5 bases, with 24 bases between. The CDR3 region has the DNA TGTGCCAGCAGTAAACCCCTGGGGACCACAGGGAGAACTGAAGCTTTCTTT. Its protein product is CASSKPLGTTGRTEAFF.

The chain is built from TRBV28 and TRBJ2-5, with 12 bases lining up with TRBD2. Trimming removed 5 bases from V and 1 base from J; junction bases left unmatched: 2. Germline-derived CDR1 and CDR2 are MDHEN and SYDVKM. The CDR3 sequence is 15 residues long. CDR3 loop: CASSLAGGTQETQYF. CDR3 nucleotides: TGTGCCAGCAGTCTAGCGGGAGGGACCCAAGAGACCCAGTACTTC.

The chain uses TRBV11-2 and TRBJ2-5, with a weak D call TRBD2 (5 bases). V was trimmed by 5 bases and J by 1 base, leaving 17 bases between them. Germline CDR1 is SGHAT and CDR2 is FQNNGV. CDR3 length equals 16 residues. DNA of the CDR3: TGTGCCAGCAGCGCCGGAGTGAGCGGAGGCCAAGAGACCCAGTACTTC. It translates to CASSAGVSGGQETQYF.

The rearrangement links TRBV4-3 to TRBJ1-2; D ambiguous. The V and J ends lost 0 bases and 4 bases respectively, with 18 bases between them. Germline V gene lookup returns CDR1 LGHNA and CDR2 YSLEER. There are 17 residues in the CDR3. The CDR3 DNA reads TGCGCCAGCAGCCAAGATAATTATCCGGTCCTAACCTATGGCTACACCTTC. This encodes CASSQDNYPVLTYGYTF.

The chain is built from TRBV7-2 and TRBJ1-5; D is ambiguous. Germline values: CDR1 SGHTA, CDR2 FQGNSA. V shed 3 bases and J shed 0 bases, with 9 bases lying between them. This CDR3 spans 15 amino acids. CDR3 sequence reads: CASSFGVNSNQPQHF. The CDR3 DNA sequence: TGTGCCAGCAGCTTCGGGGTGAATAGCAATCAGCCCCAGCATTTT.

The chain has TRBV7-9 and TRBJ2-7; D is uncertain. The germline CDR1 and CDR2 sequences are SEHNR and FQNEAQ (reference sequence). Trimming took 6 bases from V and 0 from J, leaving 12 bases between them. The CDR3 length is 14 residues. In nucleotides, the CDR3 is TGTGCCAGCAGTCCCTCGCAGGTCTCCTACGAGCAGTACTTC. Translating gives CASSPSQVSYEQYF.

This chain links TRBV11-2 with TRBJ1-5; D is undetermined. CDR3 size: 13 residues. Trimming left V 4 bases short and J 4 bases short, with 8 bases between. Germline V gene data show CDR1 as SGHAT and CDR2 as FQNNGV. The CDR3 spells CASSYGQNQPQHF. The CDR3 region has the DNA TGTGCCAGCAGCTATGGGCAGAATCAGCCCCAGCATTTT.

This rearrangement joins TRBV19 to TRBJ2-1; D remains unclear. Trimming stripped 4 bases from V and 2 bases from J, with 9 bases between. Germline V gene lookup returns CDR1 LNHDA and CDR2 SQIVND (reference sequence). CDR3 length: 14 amino acids. The CDR3 spells CASSNGLTYNEQFF. CDR3 bases: TGTGCCAGTAGTAACGGGTTGACCTACAATGAGCAGTTCTTC.

The chain recombines TRBV5-6 with TRBJ1-1, with D tentatively TRBD1 (5 bases). The V end was cut by 1 base, the J end by 5 bases, with 9 bases between. This CDR3 comprises 13 residues. The germline CDR1 and CDR2 sequences are SGHDT and YYEEEE. CDR3: CASSLTGKTEAFF. DNA for the CDR3: TGTGCCAGCAGCTTGACAGGAAAGACTGAAGCTTTCTTT.

The V call is TRBV6-5, the J call TRBJ1-2; D is ambiguous. V was cut by 0 bases and J by 8 bases, with 10 bases left in between. The CDR3 is made up of 13 amino acids. CDR1 is MNHEY, CDR2 SVGAGI, per germline. In DNA, the CDR3 is TGTGCCAGCAGTTACTCGAGTCGGTGGGGCTACACCTTC. Translated, it gives CASSYSSRWGYTF.

The chain employs TRBV5-1 and TRBJ2-3; 15 bases align to TRBD2. Germline values: CDR1 SGHRS, CDR2 YFSETQ. V shed 4 bases, J shed 4 bases, and the junction held 4 bases outside the gene matches. The CDR3 spans 16 residues. CDR3 loop: CASSDGLAGGPDTQYF. DNA of the CDR3: TGCGCCAGCAGCGACGGACTAGCGGGAGGGCCAGATACGCAGTATTTT.

The chain carries TRBV28 and TRBJ1-5; D unclear. V lost 4 bases and J lost 6, with 7 bases in between. CDR1 and CDR2 (germline): MDHEN, SYDVKM. The CDR3 extends over 12 amino acids. The CDR3 coding sequence is TGTGCCAGCAGTTCAGGTGGTCAGCCCCAGCATTTT. This gives the protein CASSSGGQPQHF.

The V call is TRBV5-1, the J call TRBJ1-5, with TRBD1 as a possible D gene (6 bases). CDR1 is SGHRS, CDR2 YFSETQ, per germline. Trimming took 3 bases from V and 5 from J, leaving 33 bases between them. This CDR3 comprises 21 residues. CDR3: CASSSTKGMITGKVAYQPQHF. For the CDR3, the DNA is TGCGCCAGCAGCTCGACTAAGGGGATGATTACAGGGAAGGTTGCCTATCAGCCCCAGCATTTT.

This clone has only one observation. The CDR3 region has the DNA TGTGCCAGCAGTGCTCAGGGTGCGTCCTACGAGCAGTACTTC. It translates to CASSAQGASYEQYF. The chain uses TRBV6-1 and TRBJ2-7, with a possible D match to TRBD1 (5 bases). The germline V and J ends were trimmed by 4 bases and 1 base, with 11 bases remaining between them. CDR1 is MNHNS and CDR2 is SASEGT in the germline V gene. This CDR3 has 14 residues.

The chain links TRBV19 to TRBJ1-1; D not resolved. This CDR3 has 13 amino acids. V was shortened by 1 base and J by 4 bases, with 7 bases between the two germline ends. Per the germline V gene, CDR1 is LNHDA and CDR2 is SQIVND (reference sequence). Here the CDR3 DNA reads TGTGCCAGTAGTATAGCCGGTGGCACTGAAGCTTTCTTT. Protein: CASSIAGGTEAFF.

The chain is built from TRBV5-1 and TRBJ1-1; no definite D call. CDR3 length equals 14 residues. Trimming removed 2 bases at V and 1 base at J, with 9 bases between. CDR1 SGHRS and CDR2 YFSETQ come from the germline V gene. CDR3 in DNA: TGCGCCAGCAGCTTCGGGGAGCGGAACACTGAAGCTTTCTTT. Protein sequence: CASSFGERNTEAFF.

The chain is built from TRBV18 and TRBJ2-2; 10 bases are shared with TRBD1. The trim removed 3 bases at V and 1 base at J, leaving 11 bases unmatched. CDR3 length: 19 amino acids. Per the germline V gene, CDR1 is KGHSH and CDR2 is LQKENI. CDR3 coding DNA: TGTGCCAGCTCACCCCCGGGACAGGGGTTAAGAGGGAACACCGGGGAGCTGTTTTTT. Protein: CASSPPGQGLRGNTGELFF.

This rearrangement joins TRBV6-5 to TRBJ1-4; no clear D. Trimming pared 0 bases from V and 10 bases from J, leaving 9 bases between. Germline V lookup: CDR1 MNHEY, CDR2 SVGAGI. The length of the CDR3 is 13 residues. The CDR3 DNA reads as TGTGCCAGCAGTTACTCGGAGACCTCAAAACTGTTTTTT. Amino acids: CASSYSETSKLFF.

The genes are TRBV18 and TRBJ2-3, with D unresolved. The CDR3 totals 15 residues. Germline V gene data show CDR1 as KGHSH and CDR2 as LQKENI. Between the trimmed V and J ends, which lost 3 bases and 1 base, there was a span of 11 bases. In nucleotides, the CDR3 is TGTGCCAGCTCACCGAGAACTGTACGCACAGATACGCAGTATTTT. Its protein is CASSPRTVRTDTQYF.

The chain employs TRBV28 and TRBJ1-2; 7 positions agree with TRBD1. Trimming removed 6 bases from V and 5 bases from J; junction bases left unmatched: 6. The CDR3 loop spans 13 amino acids. Per germline, CDR1 MDHEN and CDR2 SYDVKM. CDR3 sequence reads: CASRPGQEYGYTF. As DNA, the CDR3 is TGTGCCAGCAGACCCGGACAGGAGTATGGCTACACCTTC.